This T cell receptor (beta chain) comes out of a study of Graves' ophthalmopathy and Graves' hyperthyroidism. Study-level information: Hyperthyroidism showing no ophthalmopathy within 18 months of follow-up was stable. Study-wide results and caveats: Ophthalmopathy and stable hyperthyroidism were discriminated by a 13-signature model, with over 85% sensitivity and under 84% specificity. Forecasting of ophthalmopathy progression by the model achieved about 69% sensitivity and roughly 78% specificity.

Aged 18 to 65, hyperthyroidism patients had new diagnoses of under 2 months' duration. Using RNA transcripts, the TCR beta CDR3 regions were amplified. The authors performed first-round RT-PCR with HTBI primers and then a second-round multiplex PCR. TCRdb reprocessed the multiplex PCR reads via MiXCR and lists one record per CDR3 protein. There are about 1.2 million distinct CDR3 sequences in the sample; approximately 35% occur only once, and over 8.5% lies in the top ten. A note on this clonotype: Its cognate antigen is unknown.

This sequence originates from an adult man with Graves' hyperthyroidism. Specimen: peripheral blood or thyroid tissue (not recorded which).

The CDR3 loop reads CASSLYNEILNTEAFF. CDR3 bases: TGTGCCAGCAGCCTTTATAACGAGATCCTGAACACTGAAGCTTTCTTT. The chain combines TRBV7-9 with TRBJ1-1; D call uncertain. V lost 5 bases, J lost 0 bases, and 16 bases lay in between. CDR1 is SEHNR and CDR2 is FQNEAQ in the germline V gene (reference sequence). The CDR3 contains 16 residues.